The clone carrying this TCR beta chain was recorded a few times. The antigen is unknown. The data stem from a study of CD8+ T cells in alopecia areata. Treatment here: oral pan-JAK inhibitor, 5-10 mg twice daily. It was cDNA, reverse transcribed from extracted RNA, that served as the sequencing template. Sequencing used immunoSEQ multiplex PCR; TCRdb keeps in-frame clones, though not all of them. This table has 90,000 to 100,000 clones, under 70% appearing once. CDR1 LGHNA and CDR2 YSLEER come from the germline V gene. V was cut by 1 base and J by 4 bases, with 5 bases left in between. This CDR3 comprises 13 residues. The study, taken as a whole, reports: The study found tofacitinib significantly decreased scalp clonality and expanded CD8+ clones among the top 100.

The V gene is TRBV4-3, the J gene TRBJ2-1; no clear D gene. The sequence came from a human donor with alopecia areata. The sequencing here drew on CD8+ T cells sorted from blood, taken at week 4, from a patient treated with tofacitinib. For the CDR3, the DNA is TGCGCCAGCAGCCAAGTTCTTTACAATGAGCAGTTCTTC. It is translated as CASSQVLYNEQFF.